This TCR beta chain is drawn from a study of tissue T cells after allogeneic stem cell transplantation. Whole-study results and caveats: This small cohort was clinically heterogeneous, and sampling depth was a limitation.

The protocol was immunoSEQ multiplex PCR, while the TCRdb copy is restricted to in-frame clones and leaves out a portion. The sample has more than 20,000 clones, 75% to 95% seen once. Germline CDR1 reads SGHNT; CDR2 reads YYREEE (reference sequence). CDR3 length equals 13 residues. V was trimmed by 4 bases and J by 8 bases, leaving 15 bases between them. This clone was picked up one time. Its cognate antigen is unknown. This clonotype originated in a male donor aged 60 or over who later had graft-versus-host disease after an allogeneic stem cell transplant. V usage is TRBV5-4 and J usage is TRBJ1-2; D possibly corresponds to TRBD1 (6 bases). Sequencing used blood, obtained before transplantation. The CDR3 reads CASSVGGAGGYTF. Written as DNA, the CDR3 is TGTGCCAGCAGCGTTGGGGGGGCCGGAGGCTACACCTTC.